The 9 T cell receptor beta chains below were found in one sample sequenced in a study of blood T cell repertoires in COVID-19. Profiling relied on immunoSEQ multiplex PCR, and the TCRdb table lists in-frame clones only, not all of them. The table lists tens of thousands of clones, 86% of them singletons, with 1.4% in the top ten. Sequenced sample: peripheral blood. The receptors were sampled from a woman between 55 and 75 years old with acute or convalescent COVID-19.

The chain carries TRBV27 and TRBJ2-3; D remains ambiguous. V lost 6 bases, J lost 2 bases, and 18 bases lay in between. The V gene's germline CDR1 is MNHEY and CDR2 SMNVEV (reference sequence). The CDR3 is 16 amino acids. CDR3 residues: CASSTPPGSSTDTQYF. CDR3 sequence (DNA): TGTGCCAGCAGCACACCCCCCGGGTCCTCCACAGATACGCAGTATTTT.

The rearrangement joins TRBV5-5 to TRBJ1-1; no firm D call. CDR3 length: 11 amino acids. V gave up 4 bases and J gave up 10 bases, with 11 bases separating them. In germline, CDR1 is SGHKS, CDR2 YYEKEE (reference sequence). The DNA of the CDR3 is TGTGCCAGCAGCCTCTCCGGAGCAGCTTTCTTT. Amino acid sequence: CASSLSGAAFF.

This clone was counted once. This chain joins TRBV6-1 and TRBJ2-7, with 10 bases matching TRBD1. J gave up 8 bases and V 0 bases, and 4 bases lay outside the gene matches. The CDR3 is 14 residues long. The germline V gene encodes CDR1 MNHNS and CDR2 SASEGT. The DNA for the CDR3 is TGTGCCAGCAGTGAAGCCGGACAGGGGGTCCAGCAGTACTTC. Translated, it gives CASSEAGQGVQQYF.

The chain is built from TRBV7-2 and TRBJ1-4; 7 nucleotides agree with TRBD1. Germline lookup yields CDR1 SGHTA and CDR2 FQGNSA. V gave up 6 bases and J gave up 4 bases; unmatched junction bases: 14. The CDR3 length is 17 residues. The CDR3 bases are TGTGCCAGCAGTAGCAGCCACAGGGGACGTTATAATGAAAAACTGTTTTTT. It encodes CASSSSHRGRYNEKLFF.

The CDR3 DNA is TGTGCCAGCAGGGGAGAACTGATCTCGAACACTGAAGCTTTCTTT. Protein product: CASRGELISNTEAFF. The chain recombines TRBV2 with TRBJ1-1; D unresolved. The CDR3 has 15 residues. The germline CDR1 and CDR2 sequences are SNHLY and FYNNEI. The ends were cut back, 6 bases at V and 1 base at J, with 15 bases in the middle.

This sequence joins TRBV5-1 and TRBJ2-2; TRBD2 might be the D (6 bases). The CDR3 is 14 amino acids. Between the trimmed V and J ends, which lost 4 bases and 2 bases, there was a span of 9 bases. Germline V gives CDR1 SGHRS, CDR2 YFSETQ. CDR3 coding DNA: TGCGCCAGCAGCCGGAGGGACAACACCGGGGAGCTGTTTTTT. Its translation: CASSRRDNTGELFF. Full variable domain (outside the CDR3, taken from reference TRBV5-1 and TRBJ2-2): KAGVTQTPRYLIKTRGQQVTLSCSPISGHRSVSWYQQTPGQGLQFLFEYFSETQRNKGNFPGRFSGRQFSNSRSEMNVSTLELGDSALYLCASSRRDNTGELFFGEGSRLTVL.

V is TRBV28 and J is TRBJ1-6; tentative D call: TRBD1 (6 bases). This CDR3 has 15 residues. Germline V gene data show CDR1 as MDHEN and CDR2 as SYDVKM. Between the trimmed V and J ends, which lost 5 bases and 10 bases, there was a span of 18 bases. The CDR3, as DNA: TGTGCCAGCAGTCTCCCCGTGGGGGCTCAGTCACCCCTCCACTTT. As protein: CASSLPVGAQSPLHF.

CDR3 loop: CASSPRDRDTGELFF. For the CDR3, the DNA is TGTGCCAGCTCACCGAGGGACAGGGACACCGGGGAGCTGTTTTTT. This chain uses TRBV18 with TRBJ2-2, with 9 positions matching TRBD1. The germline V gene encodes CDR1 KGHSH and CDR2 LQKENI. This CDR3 has 15 amino acids. Trimming cost V 3 bases and J 3 bases; bases outside gene matches: 2.

The J gene is TRBJ1-5, the V gene TRBV24-1; D is possibly TRBD1 (6 bases). CDR3 length equals 15 residues. Trimming shortened V by 4 bases and J by 4 bases, and 13 bases separated the two germline ends. Germline V CDR1 and CDR2: KGHDR, SFDVKD. CDR3 bases: TGTGCCACCAGTGACCACGGGACAAATAATCAGCCCCAGCATTTT. Translating it yields CATSDHGTNNQPQHF.